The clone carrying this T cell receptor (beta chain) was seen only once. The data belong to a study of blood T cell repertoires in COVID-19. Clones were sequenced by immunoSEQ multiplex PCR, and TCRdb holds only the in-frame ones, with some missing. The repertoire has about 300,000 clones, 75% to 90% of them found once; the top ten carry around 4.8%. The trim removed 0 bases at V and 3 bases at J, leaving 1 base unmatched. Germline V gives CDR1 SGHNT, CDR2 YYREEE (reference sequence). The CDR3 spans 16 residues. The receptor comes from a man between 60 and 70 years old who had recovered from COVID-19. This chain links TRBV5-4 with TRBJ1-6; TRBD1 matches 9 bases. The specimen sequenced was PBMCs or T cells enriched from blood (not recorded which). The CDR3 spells CASSLDRGLYNSPLHF. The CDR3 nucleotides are TGTGCCAGCAGCTTGGACAGGGGGCTCTATAATTCACCCCTCCACTTT.